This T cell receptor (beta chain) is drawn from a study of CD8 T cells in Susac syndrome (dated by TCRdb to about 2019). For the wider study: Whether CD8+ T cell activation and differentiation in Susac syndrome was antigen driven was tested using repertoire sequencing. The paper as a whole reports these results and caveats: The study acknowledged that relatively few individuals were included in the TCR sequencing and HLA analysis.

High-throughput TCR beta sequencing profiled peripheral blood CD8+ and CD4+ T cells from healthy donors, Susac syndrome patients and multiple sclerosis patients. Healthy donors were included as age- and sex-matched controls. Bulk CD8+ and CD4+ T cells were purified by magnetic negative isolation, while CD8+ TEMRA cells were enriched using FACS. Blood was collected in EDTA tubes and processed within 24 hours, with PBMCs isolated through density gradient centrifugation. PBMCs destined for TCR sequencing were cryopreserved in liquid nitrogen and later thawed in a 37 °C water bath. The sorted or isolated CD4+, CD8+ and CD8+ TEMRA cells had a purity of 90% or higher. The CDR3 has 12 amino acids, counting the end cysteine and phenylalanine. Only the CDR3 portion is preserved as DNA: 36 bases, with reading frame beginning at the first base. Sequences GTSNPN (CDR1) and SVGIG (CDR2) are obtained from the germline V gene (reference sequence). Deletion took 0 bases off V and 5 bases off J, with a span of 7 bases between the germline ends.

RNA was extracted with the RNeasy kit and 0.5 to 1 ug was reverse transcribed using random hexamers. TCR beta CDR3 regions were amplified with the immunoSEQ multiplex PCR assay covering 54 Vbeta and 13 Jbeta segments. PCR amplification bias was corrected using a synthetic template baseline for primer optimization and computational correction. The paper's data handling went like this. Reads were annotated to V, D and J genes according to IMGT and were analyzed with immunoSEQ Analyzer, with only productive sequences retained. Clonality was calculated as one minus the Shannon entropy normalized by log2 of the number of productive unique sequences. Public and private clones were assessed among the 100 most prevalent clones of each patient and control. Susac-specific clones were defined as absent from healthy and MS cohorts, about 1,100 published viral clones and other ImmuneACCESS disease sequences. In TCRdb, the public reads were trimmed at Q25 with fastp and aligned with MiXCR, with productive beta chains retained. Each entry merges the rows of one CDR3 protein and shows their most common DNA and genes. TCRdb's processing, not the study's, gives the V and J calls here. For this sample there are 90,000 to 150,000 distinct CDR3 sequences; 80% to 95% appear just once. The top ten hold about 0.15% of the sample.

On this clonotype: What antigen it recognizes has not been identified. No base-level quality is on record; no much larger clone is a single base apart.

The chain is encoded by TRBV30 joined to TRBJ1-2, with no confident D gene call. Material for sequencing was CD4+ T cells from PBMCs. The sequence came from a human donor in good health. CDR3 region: CAWSVGQYGYTF. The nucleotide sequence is TGTGCCTGGAGTGTGGGTCAGTATGGCTACACCTTC. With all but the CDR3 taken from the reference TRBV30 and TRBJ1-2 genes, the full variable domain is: SQTIHQWPATLVQPVGSPLSLECTVEGTSNPNLYWYRQAAGRGLQLLFYSVGIGQISSEVPQNLSASRPQDRQFILSSKKLLLSDSGFYLCAWSVGQYGYTFGSGTRLTVV.